The clone carrying this T cell receptor beta chain appeared a few times. This sample was taken from a study of blood T cell repertoires in COVID-19. Cohorts were determined from participant-reported clinical history. Profiling relied on immunoSEQ multiplex PCR, and the TCRdb table lists in-frame clones only, not all of them. Of over 350,000 clones in the sample, roughly 87% are singletons; the top ten hold 1.5% to 2%. Sequencing used PBMCs or T cells enriched from blood (not recorded which). The clonotype originates from a woman under 30 with acute COVID-19.

The CDR3 nucleotides are TGTGCCAGCAGCTTAGATGGGTCGAGGTTAGCTAACTATGGCTACACCTTC. Translating gives CASSLDGSRLANYGYTF. J is TRBJ1-2 and V is TRBV7-2; D not resolved. The CDR3 sequence is 17 residues long. Trimming left V 1 base short and J 0 bases short, with 15 bases between. Germline V gene lookup returns CDR1 SGHTA and CDR2 FQGNSA.